A selection of T cell receptor beta chains follows, all from one sample in a study of shared clonotypes between healthy human individuals. Profiling relied on immunoSEQ multiplex PCR, and the TCRdb table lists in-frame clones only, not all of them. Of more than 2,000,000 clones listed, 85% to 95% are singletons. Specimen: naive CD4+ T cells from PBMCs. These receptors came from a man aged 18 to 35 in good health. Some clones in this sample may be carry-over from other donors' samples. Both conserved end residues are part of each CDR3. The D gene is left open where the match is weak. Some rows have no size entry. The others give once, few or many, or a class for an expanded clone.

j_gene: TRBJ1-5
d_gene: NA
abundance: NA
v_gene: TRBV2
CDR3aa: CASSDQGDQPQHF
CDR3nt: TGTGCCAGCAGTGACCAAGGGGACCAGCCCCAGCATTTT

j_gene: TRBJ2-7
d_gene: NA
abundance: NA
v_gene: TRBV6-5
CDR3aa: CASRIETGTSYEQYF
CDR3nt: TGTGCCAGCAGGATCGAGACAGGAACCTCCTACGAGCAGTACTTC

j_gene: TRBJ2-5
d_gene: NA
abundance: NA
v_gene: TRBV28
CDR3aa: CASRPVHTETQYF
CDR3nt: TGTGCCAGCAGGCCCGTCCACACCGAGACCCAGTACTTC

j_gene: TRBJ1-1
d_gene: TRBD1
abundance: NA
v_gene: TRBV27
CDR3aa: CASSEAGGEIEAFF
CDR3nt: TGTGCCAGCAGCGAAGCAGGGGGGGAAATAGAAGCTTTCTTT

j_gene: TRBJ2-3
d_gene: TRBD1
abundance: NA
v_gene: TRBV5-1
CDR3aa: CASSPKGTGSTDTQYF
CDR3nt: TGCGCCAGCAGCCCCAAGGGGACAGGGAGCACAGATACGCAGTATTTT

j_gene: TRBJ1-2
d_gene: NA
abundance: NA
v_gene: TRBV6-6
CDR3aa: CASSLQNYGYTF
CDR3nt: TGTGCCAGCAGTTTACAGAACTATGGCTACACCTTC

j_gene: TRBJ2-1
d_gene: NA
abundance: NA
v_gene: TRBV5-6
CDR3aa: CASSDWKGSTYNEQFF
CDR3nt: TGTGCCAGCAGTGACTGGAAGGGGTCCACCTACAATGAGCAGTTCTTC

j_gene: TRBJ2-1
d_gene: TRBD1
abundance: NA
v_gene: TRBV29-1
CDR3aa: CSVEVPGGQGVGEQFF
CDR3nt: TGCAGCGTTGAAGTACCGGGGGGACAGGGGGTCGGTGAGCAGTTCTTC

j_gene: TRBJ2-7
d_gene: TRBD2
abundance: NA
v_gene: TRBV28
CDR3aa: CASSMAGGPREQYF
CDR3nt: TGTGCCAGCAGTATGGCGGGAGGGCCGCGTGAGCAGTACTTC

j_gene: TRBJ2-5
d_gene: NA
abundance: few
v_gene: TRBV29-1
CDR3aa: CSGAWDRGTQYF
CDR3nt: TGCAGCGGGGCCTGGGACCGTGGGACCCAGTACTTC

j_gene: TRBJ2-5
d_gene: NA
abundance: NA
v_gene: TRBV28
CDR3aa: CASSLSEETQYF
CDR3nt: TGTGCCAGCAGTTTATCCGAAGAGACCCAGTACTTC

j_gene: TRBJ1-3
d_gene: NA
abundance: NA
v_gene: TRBV4-3
CDR3aa: CASSQGGFSGNTIYF
CDR3nt: TGCGCCAGCAGCCAAGGCGGGTTCTCTGGAAACACCATATATTTT

j_gene: TRBJ1-5
d_gene: NA
abundance: NA
v_gene: TRBV7-8
CDR3aa: CASSLEGAGVQPQHF
CDR3nt: TGTGCCAGCAGCTTAGAAGGGGCAGGGGTGCAGCCCCAGCATTTT

j_gene: TRBJ2-7
d_gene: TRBD2
abundance: once
v_gene: TRBV28
CDR3aa: CASSPAGSGKVYEQYF
CDR3nt: TGTGCCAGCAGTCCCGCCGGGAGCGGGAAAGTCTACGAGCAGTACTTC

j_gene: TRBJ2-2
d_gene: TRBD1
abundance: once
v_gene: TRBV15
CDR3aa: CATSRDRGPTGELFF
CDR3nt: TGTGCCACCAGCCGGGACAGGGGACCTACCGGGGAGCTGTTTTTT

j_gene: TRBJ2-7
d_gene: TRBD2
abundance: NA
v_gene: TRBV29-1
CDR3aa: CSVELASGSSYEQYF
CDR3nt: TGCAGCGTTGAACTAGCGAGCGGGAGTTCCTACGAGCAGTACTTC

j_gene: TRBJ2-7
d_gene: TRBD2
abundance: NA
v_gene: TRBV7-2
CDR3aa: CASSKQASGSYEQYF
CDR3nt: TGTGCCAGCAGCAAGCAGGCTAGCGGGAGCTACGAGCAGTACTTC

j_gene: TRBJ1-5
d_gene: TRBD1
abundance: NA
v_gene: TRBV23-1
CDR3aa: CASSLLGQRLRDSNQPQHF
CDR3nt: TGCGCCAGCAGCCTCCTGGGACAGCGCCTGAGGGATAGCAATCAGCCCCAGCATTTT

j_gene: TRBJ2-7
d_gene: NA
abundance: NA
v_gene: TRBV6-5
CDR3aa: CASSYSKGYEQYF
CDR3nt: TGTGCCAGCAGTTACTCGAAAGGCTACGAGCAGTACTTC

j_gene: TRBJ1-5
d_gene: TRBD1
abundance: NA
v_gene: TRBV6-5
CDR3aa: CASRTGQNNQPQHF
CDR3nt: TGTGCCAGCAGGACGGGACAGAACAATCAGCCCCAGCATTTT

j_gene: TRBJ2-1
d_gene: NA
abundance: NA
v_gene: TRBV6-1
CDR3aa: CASSEPGLLQFF
CDR3nt: TGTGCCAGCAGTGAGCCAGGACTCCTGCAGTTCTTC

j_gene: TRBJ2-3
d_gene: NA
abundance: NA
v_gene: TRBV19
CDR3aa: CASRWGHSTDTQYF
CDR3nt: TGTGCCAGTAGGTGGGGGCATAGCACAGATACGCAGTATTTT

j_gene: TRBJ2-7
d_gene: NA
abundance: NA
v_gene: TRBV11-2
CDR3aa: CASRTEQYF
CDR3nt: TGTGCCAGTCGAACCGAGCAGTACTTC

j_gene: TRBJ1-2
d_gene: TRBD1
abundance: NA
v_gene: TRBV30
CDR3aa: CAWRRPDREGDGYTF
CDR3nt: TGTGCCTGGAGGCGCCCGGACAGGGAGGGGGACGGCTACACCTTC

j_gene: TRBJ2-7
d_gene: TRBD2
abundance: NA
v_gene: TRBV5-1
CDR3aa: CASSLAGGDYEQYF
CDR3nt: TGCGCCAGCAGCTTGGCCGGGGGGGATTACGAGCAGTACTTC

j_gene: TRBJ1-1
d_gene: NA
abundance: NA
v_gene: TRBV7-9
CDR3aa: CASSQQAVNTEAFF
CDR3nt: TGTGCCAGCAGCCAACAGGCTGTGAACACTGAAGCTTTCTTT

j_gene: TRBJ2-7
d_gene: NA
abundance: NA
v_gene: TRBV7-9
CDR3aa: CASSLVGWAGEQYF
CDR3nt: TGTGCCAGCAGCTTAGTTGGGTGGGCAGGCGAGCAGTACTTC

j_gene: TRBJ2-7
d_gene: TRBD2
abundance: NA
v_gene: TRBV28
CDR3aa: CASMTSGFVQYF
CDR3nt: TGTGCCAGTATGACTAGCGGATTCGTGCAGTACTTC

j_gene: TRBJ1-2
d_gene: NA
abundance: NA
v_gene: TRBV9
CDR3aa: CASSSRRGVHGYTF
CDR3nt: TGTGCCAGCAGCTCCCGACGAGGGGTCCATGGCTACACCTTC

j_gene: TRBJ1-2
d_gene: NA
abundance: NA
v_gene: TRBV28
CDR3aa: CASGPLRGYGYTF
CDR3nt: TGTGCCAGCGGCCCTCTCAGGGGCTATGGCTACACCTTC

j_gene: TRBJ1-1
d_gene: TRBD1
abundance: NA
v_gene: TRBV7-2
CDR3aa: CASSPDRGRTEAFF
CDR3nt: TGTGCCAGCAGCCCGGACAGGGGGCGAACTGAAGCTTTCTTT

j_gene: TRBJ1-2
d_gene: NA
abundance: NA
v_gene: TRBV28
CDR3aa: CASKPPGAGYGYTF
CDR3nt: TGTGCCAGCAAACCTCCAGGGGCGGGCTATGGCTACACCTTC

j_gene: TRBJ2-7
d_gene: NA
abundance: NA
v_gene: TRBV6-1
CDR3aa: CASRDTGVWGDEQYF
CDR3nt: TGTGCCAGCAGGGATACAGGCGTCTGGGGTGACGAGCAGTACTTC

j_gene: TRBJ1-1
d_gene: NA
abundance: NA
v_gene: TRBV18
CDR3aa: CASSPPVQGAEAFF
CDR3nt: TGTGCCAGCTCACCACCGGTCCAGGGCGCTGAAGCTTTCTTT

j_gene: TRBJ1-1
d_gene: TRBD1
abundance: few
v_gene: TRBV7-7
CDR3aa: CASSSSTGQGVGNTEAFF
CDR3nt: TGTGCCAGCAGCTCATCAACGGGACAGGGAGTAGGGAACACTGAAGCTTTCTTT

j_gene: TRBJ1-5
d_gene: NA
abundance: NA
v_gene: TRBV30
CDR3aa: CAWSVRRRSNQPQHF
CDR3nt: TGTGCCTGGAGTGTACGGCGCCGGAGCAATCAGCCCCAGCATTTT

j_gene: TRBJ2-1
d_gene: NA
abundance: NA
v_gene: TRBV5-1
CDR3aa: CASSRSGYNEQFF
CDR3nt: TGCGCCAGCAGCCGATCGGGATACAATGAGCAGTTCTTC

j_gene: TRBJ2-5
d_gene: NA
abundance: NA
v_gene: TRBV5-6
CDR3aa: CASSHGETQYF
CDR3nt: TGTGCCAGCAGCCACGGGGAGACCCAGTACTTC

j_gene: TRBJ2-7
d_gene: NA
abundance: NA
v_gene: TRBV28
CDR3aa: CASKRSIGSYEQYF
CDR3nt: TGTGCCAGCAAACGTAGTATCGGATCCTACGAGCAGTACTTC

j_gene: TRBJ2-1
d_gene: NA
abundance: NA
v_gene: TRBV7-3
CDR3aa: CASSFGGYNEQFF
CDR3nt: TGTGCCAGCAGCTTCGGGGGTTACAATGAGCAGTTCTTC

j_gene: TRBJ2-1
d_gene: TRBD2
abundance: NA
v_gene: TRBV5-1
CDR3aa: CASSGSGTSSDEQFF
CDR3nt: TGCGCCAGCAGCGGATCCGGGACTAGCTCGGATGAGCAGTTCTTC